This T cell receptor beta chain was sequenced in a study of control samples from healthy donors and cancer patients. Profiled with immunoSEQ multiplex PCR; TCRdb holds only in-frame clones, not every one. This table has 150,000 to 200,000 clones, approximately 92% appearing once. J gave up 5 bases and V 5 bases, and 6 bases lay outside the gene matches. The CDR3 loop spans 16 amino acids. Germline CDR1 SGHRS, CDR2 YFSETQ. J is TRBJ2-3 and V is TRBV5-1; 15 nucleotides align to TRBD2. This receptor was taken from a man aged 25-45 years in good health. Material: blood. The DNA of the CDR3 is TGCGCCAGCAGACGGACTAGCGGGGGGGCCCAAGATACGCAGTATTTT. Residues: CASRRTSGGAQDTQYF.